The 30 T cell receptor beta chains reported below all come from one sample, sequenced in a study of identical twins. In TCRdb, the 5' RACE reads were re-called with MiXCR into one record per CDR3 protein. The sample lists hundreds of thousands of distinct CDR3 sequences, around an eighth occurring once. These same data were also listed under a study on yellow fever vaccine responses in identical twins.

Sequenced input: PBMCs. These receptors originate from a woman aged 18-35 years in good health.

CDR3 region: CASSSQRLAGFGTDTQYF. CDR3 coding DNA: TGTGCCAGCAGTTCACAGAGACTAGCGGGATTTGGCACAGATACGCAGTATTTT. The V call is TRBV27, the J call TRBJ2-3, with TRBD2 identical over 11 bases. V was clipped by 4 bases and J by 1 base; unmatched bases: 10. CDR1 and CDR2 from the germline V gene are MNHEY and SMNVEV (reference sequence). The CDR3 has 18 residues.

V and J are TRBV20-1 and TRBJ2-7, with TRBD1 matching over 8 bases. CDR3 length: 14 amino acids. Germline CDR1 is DFQATT and CDR2 is SNEGSKA (reference sequence). Trimming at V came to 2 bases and at J to 0 bases, leaving 3 bases not matched to a gene. CDR3: CSARQGASSYEQYF. CDR3 DNA: TGCAGTGCTAGACAGGGGGCTAGCTCCTACGAGCAGTACTTC.

This clonotype showed up many times. The V gene is TRBV24-1, the J gene TRBJ2-1, with 13 bases matching TRBD2. Germline lookup yields CDR1 KGHDR and CDR2 SFDVKD. This CDR3 is 16 amino acids long. The junction had 6 bases not matched to a gene; V was cut back by 4 bases and J by 7 bases. CDR3 residues: CATSDTTSGRRNEQFF. The CDR3 nucleotides read TGTGCCACCAGTGACACGACTAGCGGGAGGCGTAATGAGCAGTTCTTC.

In its sample, this clonotype was seen a few times. The J gene is TRBJ2-3, the V gene TRBV10-3; D is undetermined. V lost 2 bases and J lost 6, with 9 bases in between. CDR1 and CDR2 from the germline V gene are ENHRY and SYGVKD. The CDR3 runs to 13 residues. CDR3 loop: CAISERTEDTQYF. In DNA, the CDR3 is TGTGCCATCAGTGAGCGGACCGAGGATACGCAGTATTTT.

This chain links TRBV4-1 with TRBJ2-7; the match to TRBD2 covers 9 bases. CDR1 and CDR2 (germline): MGHRA, YSYEKL. The CDR3 runs 16 residues. Trimming cost V 0 bases and J 2 bases; bases outside gene matches: 5. DNA for the CDR3: TGCGCCAGCAGCCAAGAGGTAGCGGGAGAACCCTACGAGCAGTACTTC. It codes for CASSQEVAGEPYEQYF.

This chain uses TRBV5-1 with TRBJ1-6, with D perhaps matching TRBD1 (5 bases). With 4 bases removed from V and 8 bases from J, the gap between germline ends came to 16 bases. Germline-derived CDR1 and CDR2 are SGHRS and YFSETQ. The CDR3 spans 15 residues. Here the CDR3 DNA reads TGCGCCAGCAGCACAAGGACGGGGGGTGATTCACCCCTCCACTTT. This encodes CASSTRTGGDSPLHF. The full variable domain, its missing parts supplied by reference TRBV5-1 and TRBJ1-6, is KAGVTQTPRYLIKTRGQQVTLSCSPISGHRSVSWYQQTPGQGLQFLFEYFSETQRNKGNFPGRFSGRQFSNSRSEMNVSTLELGDSALYLCASSTRTGGDSPLHFGNGTRLTVT.

This clonotype was counted ten times or more. CDR3 residues: CSDHRDRSHSGANVLTF. In nucleotides, the CDR3 is TGCAGCGATCACCGGGACAGGTCCCACTCTGGGGCCAACGTCCTGACTTTC. This chain uses TRBV29-1 with TRBJ2-6, with 8 bases fitting TRBD1. The CDR3 covers 17 residues. The germline V gene encodes CDR1 SQVTM and CDR2 ANQGSEA. The V and J ends lost 7 bases and 0 bases, in that order; junction bases with no gene match: 11.

This clonotype has a handful of counts. For the CDR3, the DNA is TGTGCCAGCAGCTTCTATGGGACCGCGAACACTGAAGCTTTCTTT. Its translation: CASSFYGTANTEAFF. V usage is TRBV5-5 and J usage is TRBJ1-1; D is perhaps TRBD1 (5 bases). With 2 bases removed from V and 1 base from J, the gap between germline ends came to 12 bases. Germline-derived CDR1 and CDR2 are SGHKS and YYEKEE (reference sequence). This CDR3 has 15 residues.

V gene TRBV3-1 combines with J gene TRBJ2-2; 9 positions agree with TRBD2. The V and J ends lost 2 bases and 1 base, in that order; junction bases with no gene match: 14. CDR1 is LGHDT, CDR2 YNNKEL, per germline (reference sequence). The CDR3 covers 20 residues. The CDR3 coding sequence is TGTGCCAGCAGCCAATACGGGGTGCGGGAGGGCCTTGTGAACACCGGGGAGCTGTTTTTT. This gives the protein CASSQYGVREGLVNTGELFF.

The table lists this clonotype with many counts. The V gene is TRBV6-1, the J gene TRBJ1-1; no reliable D call. Germline lookup yields CDR1 MNHNS and CDR2 SASEGT. V was shortened by 6 bases and J by 3 bases, with 11 bases between the two germline ends. This CDR3 comprises 13 residues. The CDR3, as DNA: TGTGCCAGCAGCCTGATGGGATACACTGAAGCTTTCTTT. This codes for CASSLMGYTEAFF.

The chain uses TRBV18 and TRBJ2-6; 8 bases are shared with TRBD1. CDR1 is KGHSH and CDR2 is LQKENI in the germline V gene. The CDR3 runs to 15 residues. The ends lost 6 bases at V and 2 bases at J; junction bases unmatched: 3. The CDR3 spells CASSRQGTGANVLTF. In DNA form, the CDR3 reads TGTGCCAGCTCGCGACAGGGGACTGGGGCCAACGTCCTGACTTTC.

This clonotype was counted a few times. The chain has TRBV29-1 and TRBJ1-2, with 7 bases aligning to TRBD1. Germline trimming cut 5 bases from V and 4 bases from J; bases unmatched to any gene: 10. The CDR3 loop spans 14 amino acids. The V gene's germline CDR1 is SQVTM and CDR2 ANQGSEA. The CDR3 DNA is TGCAGCGTTATCGGGACAGTTTCTGGCTATGGCTACACCTTC. Translation: CSVIGTVSGYGYTF.

The chain combines TRBV6-4 with TRBJ2-2; 9 bases fit TRBD1. V lost 2 bases and J lost 3; bases outside the gene matches: 1. Per germline, CDR1 MRHNA and CDR2 SNTAGT. The CDR3 loop spans 15 amino acids. The CDR3 here is CASSDGQGHTGELFF. CDR3 coding DNA: TGTGCCAGCAGTGACGGACAGGGGCACACCGGGGAGCTGTTTTTT.

This clonotype has a count of ten or more. V gene TRBV12-3 or TRBV12-4 combines with J gene TRBJ2-3; no reliable D call. V gave up 3 bases and J gave up 4 bases, with 5 bases separating them. CDR3 size: 12 residues. The CDR3, as DNA: TGTGCCAGCAGTTTTAGGGCAGATACGCAGTATTTT. It specifies CASSFRADTQYF.

In its sample, this clonotype was seen many times. The CDR3 bases are TGCAGCGTTGAAATTCCGGGACTAGCTTTCTACAATGAGCAGTTCTTC. It yields the protein CSVEIPGLAFYNEQFF. The rearrangement links TRBV29-1 to TRBJ2-1; 9 bases align to TRBD2. Trimming at V came to 2 bases and at J to 3 bases, leaving 8 bases not matched to a gene. The germline CDR1 and CDR2 sequences are SQVTM and ANQGSEA. This CDR3 is built from 16 residues.

J is TRBJ2-3 and V is TRBV5-4, with no clear D. CDR3 length: 14 amino acids. Trimming left V 4 bases short and J 1 base short, with 10 bases between. CDR1 is SGHNT and CDR2 is YYREEE in the germline V gene (reference sequence). The CDR3 here is CASSPSEGTDTQYF. Here the CDR3 DNA reads TGTGCCAGCAGCCCGTCTGAGGGCACAGATACGCAGTATTTT.

This clonotype was detected only a few times. V is TRBV20-1 and J is TRBJ2-1, with D possibly called TRBD1 or TRBD2 (5 bases each). CDR1 DFQATT and CDR2 SNEGSKA come from the germline V gene (reference sequence). The CDR3 runs 14 residues. V dropped 5 bases and J dropped 7 bases, with 18 bases sitting between them. Written as DNA, the CDR3 is TGCAGTGCTGACAAGACGGGACGGATTAATGAGCAGTTCTTC. Amino acid sequence: CSADKTGRINEQFF.

The rearrangement uses TRBV28 and TRBJ2-7; maybe TRBD1 (5 bases). The CDR3 has 11 residues. Germline CDR1 MDHEN, CDR2 SYDVKM. Trimming took off 8 bases at V and 3 bases at J, with 8 bases between the two ends. The CDR3 region is CASQGFYEQYF. CDR3 DNA sequence: TGTGCCAGCCAGGGTTTCTACGAGCAGTACTTC.

The genes are TRBV15 and TRBJ2-7; possible D gene TRBD1, 7 bases. The length of the CDR3 is 17 residues. Germline values: CDR1 LNHNV, CDR2 YYDKDF (reference sequence). V was shortened by 2 bases and J by 2 bases, with 19 bases between the two germline ends. For the CDR3, the DNA is TGTGCCACCAGCAGACCATTGGGCGGGGACAGACCCTACGAGCAGTACTTC. This gives the protein CATSRPLGGDRPYEQYF. The full variable domain, with the rest looked up from reference TRBV15 and TRBJ2-7, is DAMVIQNPRYQVTQFGKPVTLSCSQTLNHNVMYWYQQKSSQAPKLLFHYYDKDFNNEADTPDNFQSRRPNTSFCFLDIRSPGLGDTAMYLCATSRPLGGDRPYEQYFGPGTRLTVT.

This clonotype was picked up a small number of times. The V gene is TRBV4-2, the J gene TRBJ2-1; 13 nucleotides line up with TRBD2. With V trimmed by 0 bases and J by 8 bases, 7 bases remained unmatched. Germline CDR1 and CDR2: LGHNA and YNFKEQ. This CDR3 comprises 17 residues. The CDR3 region is CASSQDKRLAGGHEQFF. CDR3 nucleotides: TGTGCCAGCAGCCAAGATAAGAGACTAGCGGGAGGCCATGAGCAGTTCTTC.

This clonotype was seen many times. The chain links TRBV7-9 to TRBJ1-1; D gene uncertain. V dropped 1 base and J dropped 7 bases, with 4 bases sitting between them. This CDR3 region has 11 residues. The V gene's germline CDR1 is SEHNR and CDR2 FQNEAQ (reference sequence). For the CDR3, the DNA is TGTGCCAGCAGCTTAGAGGATGAAGCTTTCTTT. Translated: CASSLEDEAFF.

This clonotype was observed a few times. This chain uses TRBV7-9 with TRBJ2-1, with D unclear. The CDR3 is 14 amino acids. Germline V gene data show CDR1 as SEHNR and CDR2 as FQNEAQ (reference sequence). V was shortened by 1 base and J by 5 bases, with 9 bases between the two germline ends. The CDR3 protein is CASSLGKKNNEQFF. CDR3 bases: TGTGCCAGCAGCTTAGGGAAAAAGAACAATGAGCAGTTCTTC.

The CDR3 is CASWTSGTYNEQFF. In DNA form, the CDR3 reads TGTGCCAGCTGGACTAGCGGGACCTACAATGAGCAGTTCTTC. This chain joins TRBV5-6 and TRBJ2-1; the match to TRBD2 covers 12 bases. Trimming at V came to 7 bases and at J to 2 bases, leaving 1 base not matched to a gene. The CDR3 spans 14 residues. Germline CDR1 and CDR2: SGHDT and YYEEEE.

This chain joins TRBV4-2 and TRBJ2-3, with unresolved D. Germline CDR1 reads LGHNA; CDR2 reads YNFKEQ. The V and J ends lost 4 bases and 4 bases respectively, with 9 bases between them. The CDR3 totals 13 residues. The CDR3 region has the DNA TGTGCCAGCAGCCCCCCGGGCGCAGATACGCAGTATTTT. Protein: CASSPPGADTQYF.

Many counts were recorded for this clonotype. Written as DNA, the CDR3 is TGCAGTGCTAGGGACAGGGGGCGCGGGGTTAATCAGCCCCAGCATTTT. It codes for CSARDRGRGVNQPQHF. V is TRBV20-1 and J is TRBJ1-5; 11 positions match TRBD1. Germline V lookup: CDR1 DFQATT, CDR2 SNEGSKA (reference sequence). V lost 3 bases to trimming and J lost 4 bases; unmatched junction nucleotides: 8. CDR3 length: 16 amino acids.

This clonotype was seen more than once but under ten times. An end of the junction differs from the germline gene, which may be a read error. V gene TRBV6-1 combines with J gene TRBJ1-1, with D hard to call. CDR3 length equals 12 residues. Per the germline V gene, CDR1 is MNHNS and CDR2 is SASEGT. In DNA, the CDR3 is TGTGCCAGCAGGGAAGTGGGTTATGAAGCTTTCTTT. This codes for CASREVGYEAFF.

The chain uses TRBV5-1 and TRBJ1-5; D may be TRBD1 (5 bases). Germline CDR1 SGHRS, CDR2 YFSETQ. The CDR3 contains 15 residues. V gave up 0 bases and J gave up 6 bases, with 13 bases separating them. The CDR3 DNA reads TGCGCCAGCAGCTTGGGGGACCTCACGAGTCAGCCCCAGCATTTT. As protein: CASSLGDLTSQPQHF.

This clonotype was observed a few times. The chain is built from TRBV10-2 and TRBJ2-5, with D possibly matching TRBD2 (5 bases). V shed 7 bases and J shed 5 bases, with 11 bases lying between them. This CDR3 spans 12 amino acids. Germline assignment: CDR1 WSHSY and CDR2 SAAADI. The CDR3 coding sequence is TGCGCCAGCATCGGACTTGGGGAGACCCAGTACTTC. This encodes CASIGLGETQYF.

Concerning this clonotype: A much larger clone lies one base from this, so it may be a read error. The rearrangement uses TRBV5-1 and TRBJ2-3; TRBD1 agrees at 7 bases. The germline V gene encodes CDR1 SGHRS and CDR2 YFSETQ. The CDR3 runs 15 residues. The J segment lost 4 bases and the V segment lost 3 bases, leaving 8 bases of the junction unmatched. In nucleotides, the CDR3 is TGCGCCAGCAGCTCCCGGGACAGAAGCGCAGATACGCAGTATTTT. As protein: CASSSRDRSADTQYF. The full variable domain, completed using reference TRBV5-1 and TRBJ2-3, is KAGVTQTPRYLIKTRGQQVTLSCSPISGHRSVSWYQQTPGQGLQFLFEYFSETQRNKGNFPGRFSGRQFSNSRSEMNVSTLELGDSALYLCASSSRDRSADTQYFGPGTRLTVL.

This clonotype was detected a few times. The chain's CDR3 is CASSRTELSYEQYF. The CDR3 DNA follows: TGTGCCAGCAGCCGGACAGAGTTGTCCTACGAGCAGTACTTC. The rearrangement links TRBV3-1 to TRBJ2-7; perhaps TRBD1 as D (6 bases). Trimming stripped 4 bases from V and 1 base from J, with 11 bases between. The CDR3 loop spans 14 amino acids. From germline, CDR1 is LGHDT and CDR2 YNNKEL (reference sequence).